This TCR beta chain was found in a study of human T cells and chemical hapten exposure. Germline assignment: CDR1 LGHNA and CDR2 YSLEER. V was pared by 1 base and J by 1 base, with 5 bases of the junction left unmatched. The CDR3 is made up of 17 amino acids. This clonotype was counted ten times or more. Its antigen is not known. Findings and caveats of the study: Expanded TCRs produced significantly more large CDR3 similarity clusters than controls did.

One entry per CDR3 protein results from TCRdb running MiXCR on the RACE reads. The table lists under 400,000 distinct CDR3 sequences, roughly 5% of them singletons. Time point denoted: pre-sensitization, week 0. This sample's treatment: therapeutic diphenylcyclopropenone sensitization with weekly scalp DPC. The sequence was collected from a woman aged 50 to 60 with alopecia areata. Some clones in this sample may be carry-over from other donors' samples. This sequence joins TRBV4-3 and TRBJ1-4, with 8 bases matching TRBD1. Sequencing used whole blood, obtained in connection with sensitization to the hapten diphenylcyclopropenone (DPC). CDR3 sequence (DNA): TGCGCCAGCAGCCAAGCACCAGGGGGCATAACTAATGAAAAACTGTTTTTT. Its translation is CASSQAPGGITNEKLFF.